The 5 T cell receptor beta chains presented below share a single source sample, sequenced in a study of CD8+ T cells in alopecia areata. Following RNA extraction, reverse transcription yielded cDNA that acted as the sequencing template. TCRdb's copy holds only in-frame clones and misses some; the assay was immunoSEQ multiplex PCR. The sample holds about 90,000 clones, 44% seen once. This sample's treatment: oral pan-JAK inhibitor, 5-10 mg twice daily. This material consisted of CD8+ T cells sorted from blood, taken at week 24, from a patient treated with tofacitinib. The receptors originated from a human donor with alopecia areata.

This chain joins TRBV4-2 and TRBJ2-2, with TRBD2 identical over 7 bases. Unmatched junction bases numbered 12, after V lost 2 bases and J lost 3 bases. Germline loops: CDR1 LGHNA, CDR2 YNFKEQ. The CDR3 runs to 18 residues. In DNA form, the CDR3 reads TGTGCCAGCAGCCAACCCCTAAGGCGGGAGCGTGACACCGGGGAGCTGTTTTTT. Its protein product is CASSQPLRRERDTGELFF.

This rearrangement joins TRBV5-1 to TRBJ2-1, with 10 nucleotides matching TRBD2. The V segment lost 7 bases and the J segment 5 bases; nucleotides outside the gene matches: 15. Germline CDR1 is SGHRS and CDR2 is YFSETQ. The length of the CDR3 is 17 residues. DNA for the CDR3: TGCGCCAGCGCCGAAACCCTTAGCGGGAGGTCTCACAATGAGCAGTTCTTC. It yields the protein CASAETLSGRSHNEQFF.

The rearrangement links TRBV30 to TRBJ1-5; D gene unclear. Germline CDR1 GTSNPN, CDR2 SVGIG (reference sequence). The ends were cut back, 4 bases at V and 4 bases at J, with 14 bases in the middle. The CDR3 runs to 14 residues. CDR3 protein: CAWNVNGINQPQHF. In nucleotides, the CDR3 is TGTGCCTGGAATGTTAACGGGATAAATCAGCCCCAGCATTTT. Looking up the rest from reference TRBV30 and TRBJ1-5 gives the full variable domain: SQTIHQWPATLVQPVGSPLSLECTVEGTSNPNLYWYRQAAGRGLQLLFYSVGIGQISSEVPQNLSASRPQDRQFILSSKKLLLSDSGFYLCAWNVNGINQPQHFGDGTRLSIL.

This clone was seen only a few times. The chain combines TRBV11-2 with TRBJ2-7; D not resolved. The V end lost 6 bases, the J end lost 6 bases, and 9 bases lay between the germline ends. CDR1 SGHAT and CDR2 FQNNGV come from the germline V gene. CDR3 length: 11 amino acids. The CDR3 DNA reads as TGTGCCAGCAGTGCGAACGGCGAGCAGTACTTC. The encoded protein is CASSANGEQYF.

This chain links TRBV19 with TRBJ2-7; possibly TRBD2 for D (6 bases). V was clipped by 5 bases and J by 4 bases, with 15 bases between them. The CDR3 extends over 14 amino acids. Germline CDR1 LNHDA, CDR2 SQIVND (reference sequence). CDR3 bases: TGTGCCAGTAGTTTTAGCGGACTTGGGTACGAGCAGTACTTC. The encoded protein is CASSFSGLGYEQYF.